The sample holds a few counts of the clone carrying this T cell receptor beta chain. As yet, its antigen is unknown. These data come from a study of beta chain features in type 1 diabetes. Whole-study results and caveats: Insertions were fewer and deletions more numerous at VDJ junctions in type 1 diabetes patients. For Type 1 diabetes patients, all four CD4+ subsets carried TCRB CDR3s that were moderately but significantly shorter. In patients and controls equally, PCR might favor templates that are shorter.

The study reverse transcribed the entire isolated RNA, so it sequenced expressed TCRB transcripts. Naive, central memory and regulatory T cell samples yielded about 4 million reads on average. Profiling relied on immunoSEQ multiplex PCR, and the TCRdb table lists in-frame clones only, not all of them. The data hold approximately 160,000 clones, with 10% observed a single time. Based on CD45RO/CCR7/CD25/CD127/CD95/CD27, CD4+ regulatory, stem cell-like memory, naive and central memory cells were sorted. Per germline, CDR1 SGDLS and CDR2 YYNGEE. There are 13 residues in the CDR3. Trimming took off 0 bases at V and 9 bases at J, with 10 bases between the two ends.

The sequence was obtained from a man younger than 40 with type 1 diabetes. The source material was central memory CD4+ T cells from blood. The chain couples TRBV9 to TRBJ2-1; D might be TRBD2 (6 bases). CDR3 nucleotides: TGTGCCAGCAGCGTAGATGCGGGGCCTGAGCAGTTCTTC. Its translation: CASSVDAGPEQFF. The variable domain in full, completed from reference TRBV9 and TRBJ2-1, reads DSGVTQTPKHLITATGQRVTLRCSPRSGDLSVYWYQQSLDQGLQFLIQYYNGEERAKGNILERFSAQQFPDLHSELNLSSLELGDSALYFCASSVDAGPEQFFGPGTRLTVL.